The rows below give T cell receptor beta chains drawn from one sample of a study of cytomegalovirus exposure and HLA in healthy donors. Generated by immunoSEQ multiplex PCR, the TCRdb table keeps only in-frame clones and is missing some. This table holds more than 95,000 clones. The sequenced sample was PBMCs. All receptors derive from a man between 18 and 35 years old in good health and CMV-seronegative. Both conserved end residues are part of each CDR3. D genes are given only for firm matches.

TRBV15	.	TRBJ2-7	CATSRDAPAGAYEQYF	TGTGCCACCAGCAGAGATGCCCCTGCCGGAGCCTACGAGCAGTACTTC
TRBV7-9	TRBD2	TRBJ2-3	CASSLVGGGAFNTQYF	TGTGCCAGCAGCTTAGTTGGCGGGGGGGCCTTTAATACGCAGTATTTT
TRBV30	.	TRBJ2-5	CAWSVRSETQYF	TGTGCCTGGAGTGTACGGTCAGAGACCCAGTACTTC
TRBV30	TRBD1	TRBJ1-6	CAWRGTGKGISALNSPLHF	TGTGCCTGGAGGGGGACAGGGAAAGGGATCAGTGCGCTTAATTCACCCCTCCACTTT
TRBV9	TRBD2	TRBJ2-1	CASSVGSGRVGNEQFF	TGTGCCAGCAGCGTAGGGAGCGGGAGGGTGGGCAATGAGCAGTTCTTC
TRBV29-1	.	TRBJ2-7	CSARAGGAYEQYF	TGCAGCGCCCGTGCAGGAGGCGCCTACGAGCAGTACTTC
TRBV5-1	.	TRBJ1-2	CASSNRANYGYTF	TGCGCCAGCAGCAACAGGGCTAACTATGGCTACACCTTC
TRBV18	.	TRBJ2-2	CASSPNPGIGELFF	TGTGCCAGCTCACCAAACCCCGGGATCGGGGAGCTGTTTTTT
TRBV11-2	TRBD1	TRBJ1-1	CASSLGQGARGSTEAFF	TGTGCCAGCAGCTTGGGACAGGGGGCGCGGGGTTCTACTGAAGCTTTCTTT
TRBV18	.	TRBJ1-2	CASSPPQGVYGYTF	TGTGCCAGCTCACCACCACAGGGTGTGTATGGCTACACCTTC
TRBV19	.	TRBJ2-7	CASSIWTGEQYF	TGCGCCAGTAGTATCTGGACGGGAGAGCAGTACTTC
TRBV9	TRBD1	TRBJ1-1	CASSAGQGKSEAFF	TGTGCCAGCAGCGCGGGACAGGGGAAGTCTGAAGCTTTCTTT
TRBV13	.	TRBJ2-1	CASSFGGLNEQFF	TGTGCCAGCAGCTTTGGAGGGCTCAATGAGCAGTTCTTC
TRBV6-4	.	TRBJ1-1	CATMRDTNTEAFF	TGTGCCACCATGAGGGACACAAACACTGAAGCTTTCTTT
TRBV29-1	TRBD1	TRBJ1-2	CSVLAPTGSYGYTF	TGCAGCGTTCTCGCTCCGACAGGGTCCTATGGCTACACCTTC
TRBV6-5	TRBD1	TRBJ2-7	CASSYSRTGIYEQYF	TGTGCCAGCAGTTACTCCCGGACAGGGATTTACGAGCAGTACTTC
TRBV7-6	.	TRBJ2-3	CASSFFNAEGTQYF	TGTGCCAGCAGCTTCTTTAATGCCGAGGGCACGCAGTATTTT
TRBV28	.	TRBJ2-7	CASSRDNSYEQYF	TGTGCCAGCAGTCGGGACAATTCCTACGAGCAGTACTTC
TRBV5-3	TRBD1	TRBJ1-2	CARTMTGIYGYTF	TGTGCCAGAACCATGACAGGGATCTATGGCTACACCTTC
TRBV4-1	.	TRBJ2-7	CASSQALLTNSYEQYF	TGCGCCAGCAGCCAAGCCCTGCTTACTAACTCCTACGAGCAGTACTTC
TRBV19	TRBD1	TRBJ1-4	CASSIGTGWLLDFNEKLFF	TGTGCCAGTAGTATCGGGACAGGGTGGCTCTTAGACTTTAATGAAAAACTGTTTTTT
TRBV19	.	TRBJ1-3	CASLERRVFGNTIYF	TGTGCCAGTTTAGAGCGCCGAGTCTTTGGAAACACCATATATTTT
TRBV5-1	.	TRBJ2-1	CASSSSVGGPSSGNEQFF	TGCGCCAGCAGCTCCTCCGTGGGTGGGCCTAGCTCGGGGAATGAGCAGTTCTTC
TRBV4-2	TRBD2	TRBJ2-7	CASSQEDSGRPSYEQYF	TGTGCCAGCAGCCAAGAGGATAGCGGGAGGCCCTCCTACGAGCAGTACTTC
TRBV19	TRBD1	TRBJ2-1	CASSRRTGWDEQFF	TGTGCCAGTAGTAGACGGACAGGGTGGGATGAGCAGTTCTTC
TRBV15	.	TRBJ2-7	CATSSQTGLYSYEQYF	TGTGCCACCAGCAGTCAGACGGGACTGTACTCCTACGAGCAGTACTTC
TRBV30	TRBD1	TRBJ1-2	CAWSYDRGGHGYTF	TGTGCCTGGAGTTATGACAGGGGAGGACATGGCTACACCTTC
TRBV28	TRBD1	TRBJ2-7	CASGRTGSYEQYF	TGTGCCAGCGGACGGACAGGAAGCTACGAGCAGTACTTC
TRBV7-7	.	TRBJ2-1	CASSLDGLASNEQFF	TGTGCCAGCAGCTTAGATGGGCTAGCGAGCAATGAGCAGTTCTTC